This T cell receptor beta chain was identified during a study of yellow fever vaccine responses in identical twins. Findings and caveats of the study: Twins' vaccine T cell responses were reported to seem partly convergent and partly personalized.

The CDR3 totals 11 residues. Germline V lookup: CDR1 MNHNS, CDR2 SASEGT. V was shortened by 6 bases and J by 6 bases, with 9 bases between the two germline ends. This clonotype was seen just once. The antigen is not known. A single record per CDR3 protein comes from TCRdb applying MiXCR to the RT-PCR reads. Of more than 5,500 distinct CDR3 sequences detected, 65% appear once; the ten largest clones hold under 4.5%. The rearrangement links TRBV6-1 to TRBJ2-7, with D possibly matching TRBD2 (5 bases). The sequence derives from a young woman who received the yellow fever vaccine. Source: T cells from blood (PBMCs), unsorted or a sorted subset (not recorded which), taken before or after yellow fever vaccination (not recorded which). This CDR3 reads CASSDRGEQYF. In DNA, the CDR3 is TGTGCCAGCAGCGATCGGGGCGAGCAGTACTTC.